This T cell receptor beta chain was recovered during a study of T-cell memory formation after mild COVID-19. This CDR3 has 14 residues. Per the germline V gene, CDR1 is DFQATT and CDR2 is SNEGSKA (reference sequence). The germline V and J ends were trimmed by 6 bases and 7 bases, with 19 bases remaining between them. TCRdb reprocessed the 5' RACE reads with MiXCR, giving one entry per CDR3 protein. The sample has some 300,000 distinct CDR3 sequences; less than 25% are singletons. V and J are TRBV20-1 and TRBJ1-5, with a possible D match to TRBD1 (6 bases). This sequence originates from a man aged 18 to 30 who had mild COVID-19 (a few samples of this study predate the infection). Cell type and time point are not known. Material: PBMCs or a T cell subset sorted from them (not recorded which). CDR3 sequence reads: CSALGGGAEQPQHF. CDR3 nucleotide sequence: TGCAGTGCGCTAGGGGGGGGCGCTGAACAGCCCCAGCATTTT.